Below, one T cell receptor beta chain is given with its context. Assay: immunoSEQ multiplex PCR; the TCRdb copy retains only in-frame clones and omits some. Counted here are roughly 300,000 clones, 86% occurring once; the ten biggest clones make up about 4%. Recruitment covered about 25 US areas and drew participants whose ages spanned about 18 to 100 years. Participants had their cohort set by participant-reported clinical history. The sample is drawn from a study of blood T cell repertoires in COVID-19. This CDR3 comprises 16 residues. V was clipped by 3 bases and J by 4 bases, with 18 bases between them. CDR1 is SGHAT and CDR2 is FQNNGV in the germline V gene.

Sequenced sample: PBMCs or T cells enriched from blood (not recorded which). The rearrangement links TRBV11-2 to TRBJ2-5, with D possibly matching TRBD1 (6 bases). This clonotype was obtained from a woman in her 40s with acute COVID-19. CDR3 in DNA: TGTGCCAGCAGCTTTTCCCCCCCGCCCAGGGGAGAGACCCAGTACTTC. Its protein is CASSFSPPPRGETQYF. Variable domain in full (rest from reference TRBV11-2 and TRBJ2-5): EAGVAQSPRYKIIEKRQSVAFWCNPISGHATLYWYQQILGQGPKLLIQFQNNGVVDDSQLPKDRFSAERLKGVDSTLKIQPAKLEDSAVYLCASSFSPPPRGETQYFGPGTRLLVL.